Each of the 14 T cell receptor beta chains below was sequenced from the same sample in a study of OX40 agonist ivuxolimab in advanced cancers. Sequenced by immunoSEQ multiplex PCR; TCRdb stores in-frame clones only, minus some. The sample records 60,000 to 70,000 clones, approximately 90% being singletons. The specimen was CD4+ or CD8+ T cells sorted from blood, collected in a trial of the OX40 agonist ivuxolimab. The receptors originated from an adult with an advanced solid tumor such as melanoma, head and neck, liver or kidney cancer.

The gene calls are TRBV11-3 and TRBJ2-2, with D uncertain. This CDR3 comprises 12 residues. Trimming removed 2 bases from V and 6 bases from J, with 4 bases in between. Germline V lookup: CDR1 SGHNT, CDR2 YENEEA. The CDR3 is CASSLLAGELFF. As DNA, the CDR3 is TGTGCCAGCAGCTTACTTGCCGGGGAGCTGTTTTTT.

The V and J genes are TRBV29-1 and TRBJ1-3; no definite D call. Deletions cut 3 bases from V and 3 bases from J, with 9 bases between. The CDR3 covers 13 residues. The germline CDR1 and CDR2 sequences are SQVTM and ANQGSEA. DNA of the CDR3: TGCAGCGTTGAGTTAGGGAGTGGAAACACCATATATTTT. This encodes CSVELGSGNTIYF.

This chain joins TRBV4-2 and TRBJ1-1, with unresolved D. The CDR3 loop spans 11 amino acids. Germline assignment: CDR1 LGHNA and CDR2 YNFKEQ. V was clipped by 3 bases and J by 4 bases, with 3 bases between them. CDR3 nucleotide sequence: TGTGCCAGCAGCCAGAGCACTGAAGCTTTCTTT. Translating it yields CASSQSTEAFF.

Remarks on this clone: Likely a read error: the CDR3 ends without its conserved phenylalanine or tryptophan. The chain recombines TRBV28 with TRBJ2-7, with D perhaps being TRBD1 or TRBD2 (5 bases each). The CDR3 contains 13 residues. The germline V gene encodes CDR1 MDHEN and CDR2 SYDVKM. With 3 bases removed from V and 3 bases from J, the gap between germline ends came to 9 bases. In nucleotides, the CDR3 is TGTGCCAGCAGTTTGGGACGGAACTACGAGCAGTACCTC. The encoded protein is CASSLGRNYEQYL.

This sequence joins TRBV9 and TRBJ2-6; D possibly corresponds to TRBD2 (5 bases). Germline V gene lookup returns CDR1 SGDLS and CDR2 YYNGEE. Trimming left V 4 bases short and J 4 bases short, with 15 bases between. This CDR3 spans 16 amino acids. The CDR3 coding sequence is TGTGCCAGCAGCATAACCGGAGGTTCGGGGGCCAACGTCCTGACTTTC. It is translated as CASSITGGSGANVLTF.

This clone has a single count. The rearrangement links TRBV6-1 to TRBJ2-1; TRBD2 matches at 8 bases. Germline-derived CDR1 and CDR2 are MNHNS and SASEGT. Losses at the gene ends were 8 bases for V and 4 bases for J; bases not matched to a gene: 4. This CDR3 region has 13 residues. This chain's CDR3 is CASGSGAYNEQFF. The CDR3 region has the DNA TGTGCCAGCGGTAGCGGGGCGTACAATGAGCAGTTCTTC.

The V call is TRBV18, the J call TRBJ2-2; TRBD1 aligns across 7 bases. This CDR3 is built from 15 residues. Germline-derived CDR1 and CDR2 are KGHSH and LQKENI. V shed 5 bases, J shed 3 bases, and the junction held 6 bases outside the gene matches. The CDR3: CASSGIDRDTGELFF. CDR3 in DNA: TGTGCCAGCTCAGGGATCGACAGGGACACCGGGGAGCTGTTTTTT.

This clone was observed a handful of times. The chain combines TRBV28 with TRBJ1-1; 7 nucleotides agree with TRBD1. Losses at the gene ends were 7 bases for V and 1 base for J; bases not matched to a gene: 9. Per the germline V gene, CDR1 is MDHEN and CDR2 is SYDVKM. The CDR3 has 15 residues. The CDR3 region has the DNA TGTGCCAGCATCCTAGGGGGCAGGGGGAACACTGAAGCTTTCTTT. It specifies CASILGGRGNTEAFF.

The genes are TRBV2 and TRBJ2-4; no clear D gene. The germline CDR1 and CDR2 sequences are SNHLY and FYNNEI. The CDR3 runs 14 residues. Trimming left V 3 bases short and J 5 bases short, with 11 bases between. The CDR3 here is CASSDRITENIQYF. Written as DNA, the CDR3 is TGTGCCAGCAGTGACAGGATAACGGAAAACATTCAGTACTTC.

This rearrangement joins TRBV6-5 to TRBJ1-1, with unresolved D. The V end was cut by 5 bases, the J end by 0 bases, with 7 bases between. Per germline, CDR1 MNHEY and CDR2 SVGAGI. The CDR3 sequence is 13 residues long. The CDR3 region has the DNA TGTGCCAGCAGTGGGCAGGTGAACACTGAAGCTTTCTTT. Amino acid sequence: CASSGQVNTEAFF.

In DNA form, the CDR3 reads TGTGCCATCAGTAGGGACAGTTCTAACTATGGCTACACCTTC. It translates to CAISRDSSNYGYTF. The chain carries TRBV10-3 and TRBJ1-2, with 7 positions matching TRBD1. Germline lookup yields CDR1 ENHRY and CDR2 SYGVKD. The CDR3 has 14 residues. Unmatched junction bases numbered 3, after V lost 5 bases and J lost 0 bases.

CDR3 coding DNA: TGTGCCAGCTCAGCAACAGGGGGCTCCTACAATGAGCAGTTCTTC. The encoded protein is CASSATGGSYNEQFF. The chain is built from TRBV18 and TRBJ2-1, with 8 bases matching TRBD1. The CDR3 has 15 residues. CDR1 is KGHSH, CDR2 LQKENI, per germline. V trimming: 5 bases; J trimming: 0 bases; junction bases outside the gene matches: 3. Drawing the rest from reference TRBV18 and TRBJ2-1, the complete variable domain is NAGVMQNPRHLVRRRGQEARLRCSPMKGHSHVYWYRQLPEEGLKFMVYLQKENIIDESGMPKERFSAEFPKEGPSILRIQQVVRGDSAAYFCASSATGGSYNEQFFGPGTRLTVL.

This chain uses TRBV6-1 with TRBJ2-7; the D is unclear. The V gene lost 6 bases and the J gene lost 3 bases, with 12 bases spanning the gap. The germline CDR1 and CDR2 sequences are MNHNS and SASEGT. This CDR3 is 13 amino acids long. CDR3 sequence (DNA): TGTGCCAGCAGACTTTCGGGCCACTACGAGCAGTACTTC. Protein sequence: CASRLSGHYEQYF.

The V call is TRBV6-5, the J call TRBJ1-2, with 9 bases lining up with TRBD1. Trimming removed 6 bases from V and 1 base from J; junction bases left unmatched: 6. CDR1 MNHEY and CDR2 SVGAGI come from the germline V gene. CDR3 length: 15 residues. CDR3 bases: TGTGCCAGCAGGGGGACAGGGATCGGTAACTATGGCTACACCTTC. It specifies CASRGTGIGNYGYTF.